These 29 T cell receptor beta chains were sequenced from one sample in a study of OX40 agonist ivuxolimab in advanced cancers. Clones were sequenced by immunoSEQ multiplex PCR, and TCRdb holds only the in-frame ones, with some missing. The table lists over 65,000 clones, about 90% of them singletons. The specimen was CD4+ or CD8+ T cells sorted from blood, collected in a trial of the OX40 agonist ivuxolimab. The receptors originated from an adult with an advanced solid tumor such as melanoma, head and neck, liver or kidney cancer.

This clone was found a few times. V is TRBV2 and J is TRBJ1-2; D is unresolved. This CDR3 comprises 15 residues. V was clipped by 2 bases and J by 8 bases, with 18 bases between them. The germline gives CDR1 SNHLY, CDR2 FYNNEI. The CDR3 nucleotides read TGTGCCAGCAGTGAAAATTTGGGCACGGCGGGGGGCTACACCTTC. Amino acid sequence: CASSENLGTAGGYTF.

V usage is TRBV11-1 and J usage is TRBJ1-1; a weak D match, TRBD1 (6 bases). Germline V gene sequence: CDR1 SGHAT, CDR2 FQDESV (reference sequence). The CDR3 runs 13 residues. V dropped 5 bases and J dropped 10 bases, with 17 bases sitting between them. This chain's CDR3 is CASSPLTGLGAFF. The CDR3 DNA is TGTGCCAGCAGCCCTCTCACAGGGTTGGGAGCTTTCTTT.

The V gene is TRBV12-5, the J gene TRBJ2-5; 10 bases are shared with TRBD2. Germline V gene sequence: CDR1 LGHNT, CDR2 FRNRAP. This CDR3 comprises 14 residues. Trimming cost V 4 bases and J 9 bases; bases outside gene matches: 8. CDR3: CASGSTTSGDSQYF. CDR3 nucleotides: TGTGCTAGTGGTTCCACCACTAGCGGGGATTCCCAGTACTTC. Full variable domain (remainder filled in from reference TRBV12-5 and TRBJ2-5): DARVTQTPRHKVTEMGQEVTMRCQPILGHNTVFWYRQTMMQGLELLAYFRNRAPLDDSGMPKDRFSAEMPDATLATLKIQPSEPRDSAVYFCASGSTTSGDSQYFGPGTRLLVL.

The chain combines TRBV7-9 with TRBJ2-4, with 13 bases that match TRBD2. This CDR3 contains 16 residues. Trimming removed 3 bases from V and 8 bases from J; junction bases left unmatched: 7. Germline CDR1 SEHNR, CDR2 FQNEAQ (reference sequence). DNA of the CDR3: TGTGCCAGCAGCTTTTTGACTAGCGGGGGGAGGGACATTCAGTACTTC. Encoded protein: CASSFLTSGGRDIQYF.

CDR3 residues: CASSPLDGETQYF. The CDR3 DNA reads as TGTGCCAGCTCACCGCTCGATGGAGAGACCCAGTACTTC. The rearrangement uses TRBV18 and TRBJ2-5; D ambiguous. CDR3 length: 13 residues. Trimming took 3 bases from V and 4 from J, leaving 9 bases between them. Per the germline V gene, CDR1 is KGHSH and CDR2 is LQKENI. Looking up the rest from reference TRBV18 and TRBJ2-5 gives the full variable domain: NAGVMQNPRHLVRRRGQEARLRCSPMKGHSHVYWYRQLPEEGLKFMVYLQKENIIDESGMPKERFSAEFPKEGPSILRIQQVVRGDSAAYFCASSPLDGETQYFGPGTRLLVL.

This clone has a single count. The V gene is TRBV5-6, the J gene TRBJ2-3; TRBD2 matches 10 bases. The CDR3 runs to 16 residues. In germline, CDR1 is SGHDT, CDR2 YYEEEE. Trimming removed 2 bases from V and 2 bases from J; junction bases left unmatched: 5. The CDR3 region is CASSFRTSGITDTQYF. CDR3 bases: TGTGCCAGCAGCTTCAGGACTAGCGGAATCACAGATACGCAGTATTTT.

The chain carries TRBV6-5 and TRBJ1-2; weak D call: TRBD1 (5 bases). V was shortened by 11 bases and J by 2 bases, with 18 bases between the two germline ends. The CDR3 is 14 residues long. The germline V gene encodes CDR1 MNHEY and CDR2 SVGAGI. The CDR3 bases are TGTGCCGCATCCCGGGACCTGTGGAACTATGGCTACACCTTC. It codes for CAASRDLWNYGYTF.

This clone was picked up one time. The DNA for the CDR3 is TGTGCCAGCAGCAAAGGTGGGACAGGGTTCGAGCAGTACTTC. This codes for CASSKGGTGFEQYF. The rearrangement uses TRBV21-1 and TRBJ2-7; the table's D gene call, TRBD1, was not cross checked with the DNA. TRBV21-1 is assigned pseudogene status. The CDR3 contains 14 residues.

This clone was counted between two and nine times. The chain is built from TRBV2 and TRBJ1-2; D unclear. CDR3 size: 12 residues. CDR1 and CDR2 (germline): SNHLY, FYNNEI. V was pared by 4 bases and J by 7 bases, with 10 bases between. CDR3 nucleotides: TGTGCCAGCAGTGGGGGATGGGGTGGCTACACCTTC. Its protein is CASSGGWGGYTF.

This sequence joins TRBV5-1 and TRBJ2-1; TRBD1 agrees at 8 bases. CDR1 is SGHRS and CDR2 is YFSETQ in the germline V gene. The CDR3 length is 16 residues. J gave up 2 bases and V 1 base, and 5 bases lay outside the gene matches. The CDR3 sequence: CASSLQGATPYNEQFF. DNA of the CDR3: TGCGCCAGCAGCTTGCAGGGGGCTACCCCCTACAATGAGCAGTTCTTC.

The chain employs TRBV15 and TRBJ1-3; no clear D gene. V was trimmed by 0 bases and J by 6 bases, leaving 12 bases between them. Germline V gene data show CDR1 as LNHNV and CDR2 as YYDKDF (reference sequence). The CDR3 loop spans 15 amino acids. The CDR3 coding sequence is TGTGCCACCAGCAGAGATAGGCACCTGGCAAACACCATATATTTT. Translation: CATSRDRHLANTIYF.

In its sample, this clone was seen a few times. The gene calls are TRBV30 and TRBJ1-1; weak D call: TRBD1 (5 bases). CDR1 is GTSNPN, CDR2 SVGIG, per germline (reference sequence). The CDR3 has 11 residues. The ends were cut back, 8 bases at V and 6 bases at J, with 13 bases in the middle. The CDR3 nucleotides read TGTGCCCTTAAAAAGGGGTCTGAAGCTTTCTTT. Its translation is CALKKGSEAFF.

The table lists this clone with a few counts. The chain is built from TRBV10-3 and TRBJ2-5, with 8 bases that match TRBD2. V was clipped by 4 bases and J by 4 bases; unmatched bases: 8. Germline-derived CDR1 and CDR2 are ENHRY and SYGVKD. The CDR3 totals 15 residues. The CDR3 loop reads CAISGISGRVETQYF. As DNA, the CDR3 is TGTGCCATCAGTGGTATCAGCGGGAGAGTAGAGACCCAGTACTTC.

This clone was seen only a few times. In nucleotides, the CDR3 is TGTGCCAGCAGCTTAGCGCCGGGACAGGGCTACGAGCAGTACTTC. Translated, it gives CASSLAPGQGYEQYF. The gene calls are TRBV7-8 and TRBJ2-7; 9 nucleotides align to TRBD1. This CDR3 has 15 amino acids. Germline values: CDR1 SGHVS, CDR2 FQNEAQ. The V gene end was trimmed by 0 bases and the J gene end by 3 bases; junction bases not matched to a gene: 3.

CDR3 residues: CASTNLQAISTDTQYF. CDR3 in DNA: TGTGCCAGCACCAACCTGCAAGCGATAAGCACAGATACGCAGTATTTT. The genes are TRBV9 and TRBJ2-3; D remains ambiguous. The CDR3 contains 16 residues. Germline V gives CDR1 SGDLS, CDR2 YYNGEE. V was shortened by 6 bases and J by 0 bases, with 17 bases between the two germline ends.

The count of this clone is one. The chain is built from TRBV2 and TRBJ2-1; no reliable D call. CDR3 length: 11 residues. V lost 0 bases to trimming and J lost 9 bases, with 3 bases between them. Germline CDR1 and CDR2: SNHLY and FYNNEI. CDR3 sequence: CASSEAVEQFF. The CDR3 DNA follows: TGTGCCAGCAGTGAAGCGGTTGAGCAGTTCTTC.

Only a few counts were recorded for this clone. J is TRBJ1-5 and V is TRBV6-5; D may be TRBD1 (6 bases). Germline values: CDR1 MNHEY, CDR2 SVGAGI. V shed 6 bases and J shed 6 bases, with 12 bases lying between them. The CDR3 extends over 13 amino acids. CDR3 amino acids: CASRNRVGQPQHF. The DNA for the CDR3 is TGTGCCAGCAGGAACAGGGTAGGTCAGCCCCAGCATTTT.

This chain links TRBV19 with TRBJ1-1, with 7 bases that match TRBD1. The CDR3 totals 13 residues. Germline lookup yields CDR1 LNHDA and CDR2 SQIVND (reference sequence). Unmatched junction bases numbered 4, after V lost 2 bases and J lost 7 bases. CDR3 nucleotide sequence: TGTGCCAGTAGTATACCCAGGGGGAGTGAAGCTTTCTTT. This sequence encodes CASSIPRGSEAFF.

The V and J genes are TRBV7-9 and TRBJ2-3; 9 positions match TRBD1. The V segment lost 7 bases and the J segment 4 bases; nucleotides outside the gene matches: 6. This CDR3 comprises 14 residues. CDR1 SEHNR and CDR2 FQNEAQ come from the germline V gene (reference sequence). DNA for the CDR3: TGTGCCAGCACCCAAGGGACAGGGTCAGATACGCAGTATTTT. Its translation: CASTQGTGSDTQYF.

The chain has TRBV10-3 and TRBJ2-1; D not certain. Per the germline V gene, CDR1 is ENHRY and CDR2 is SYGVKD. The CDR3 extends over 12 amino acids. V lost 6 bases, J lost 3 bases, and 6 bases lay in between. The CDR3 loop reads CAIRTSYNEQFF. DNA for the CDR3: TGTGCCATCAGGACGAGCTACAATGAGCAGTTCTTC.

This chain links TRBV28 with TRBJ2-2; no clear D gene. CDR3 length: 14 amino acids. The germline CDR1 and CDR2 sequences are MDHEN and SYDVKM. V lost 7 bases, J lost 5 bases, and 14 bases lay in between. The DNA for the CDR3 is TGTGCCAGCACCCCCCAGGCCAGGACCGGGGAGCTGTTTTTT. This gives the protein CASTPQARTGELFF.

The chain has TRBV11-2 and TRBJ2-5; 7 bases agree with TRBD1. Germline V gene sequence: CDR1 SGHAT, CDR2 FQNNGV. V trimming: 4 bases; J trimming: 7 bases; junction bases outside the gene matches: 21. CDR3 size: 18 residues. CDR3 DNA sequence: TGTGCCAGCAGCTCCCAGCGCCTTGGACAGGTCTCAGGGGGGACCCAGTACTTC. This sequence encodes CASSSQRLGQVSGGTQYF.

CDR3 in DNA: TGTGCCACCAGCCTTTCATCAGTTCGGGGGTTTATCTACGAGCAGTACTTC. It is translated as CATSLSSVRGFIYEQYF. The gene calls are TRBV15 and TRBJ2-7, with D possibly matching TRBD2 (6 bases). The ends were cut back, 5 bases at V and 3 bases at J, with 23 bases in the middle. The germline gives CDR1 LNHNV, CDR2 YYDKDF (reference sequence). The CDR3 is 17 residues long. Based on the CDR3 plus reference TRBV15 and TRBJ2-7, the full variable domain is DAMVIQNPRYQVTQFGKPVTLSCSQTLNHNVMYWYQQKSSQAPKLLFHYYDKDFNNEADTPDNFQSRRPNTSFCFLDIRSPGLGDTAMYLCATSLSSVRGFIYEQYFGPGTRLTVT.

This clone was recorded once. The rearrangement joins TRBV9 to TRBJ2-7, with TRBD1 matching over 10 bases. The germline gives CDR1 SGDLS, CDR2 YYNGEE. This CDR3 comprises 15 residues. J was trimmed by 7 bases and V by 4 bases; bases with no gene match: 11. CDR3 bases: TGTGCCAGCAGCCTACGGGGACAGGGGTTTGGGGAGCAGTACTTC. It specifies CASSLRGQGFGEQYF.

This CDR3 is CASGSDTHNEKLFF. The CDR3 DNA follows: TGTGCCAGCGGCTCCGACACTCATAATGAAAAACTGTTTTTT. The chain couples TRBV5-5 to TRBJ1-4; D remains ambiguous. CDR3 length equals 14 residues. V lost 7 bases to trimming and J lost 4 bases, with 14 bases between them. The germline V gene has CDR1 SGHKS and CDR2 YYEKEE (reference sequence).

In DNA form, the CDR3 reads TGTGCCAGTAGTATGGCGGGACCCTCCTACGAGCAGTACTTC. This sequence encodes CASSMAGPSYEQYF. The J gene is TRBJ2-7, the V gene TRBV19; D is perhaps TRBD2 (6 bases). The germline V gene encodes CDR1 LNHDA and CDR2 SQIVND (reference sequence). The V end was cut by 3 bases, the J end by 0 bases, with 9 bases between. This CDR3 is 14 amino acids long.

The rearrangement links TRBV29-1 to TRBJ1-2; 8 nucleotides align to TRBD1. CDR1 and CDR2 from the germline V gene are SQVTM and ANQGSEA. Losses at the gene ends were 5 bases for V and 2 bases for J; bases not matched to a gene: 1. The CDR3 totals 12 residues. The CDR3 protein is CSVQGANYGYTF. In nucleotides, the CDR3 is TGCAGCGTTCAGGGGGCGAACTATGGCTACACCTTC.

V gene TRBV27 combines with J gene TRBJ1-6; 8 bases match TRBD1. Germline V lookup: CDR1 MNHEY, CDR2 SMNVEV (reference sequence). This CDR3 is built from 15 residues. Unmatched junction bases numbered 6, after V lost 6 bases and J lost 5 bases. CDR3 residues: CASSRGQGHNSPLHF. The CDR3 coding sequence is TGTGCCAGCAGCCGAGGACAGGGTCATAATTCACCCCTCCACTTT.

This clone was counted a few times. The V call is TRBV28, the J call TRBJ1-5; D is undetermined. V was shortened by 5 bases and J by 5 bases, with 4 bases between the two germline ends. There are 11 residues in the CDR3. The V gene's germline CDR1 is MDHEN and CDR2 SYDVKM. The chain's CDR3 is CASSRYQPQHF. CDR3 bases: TGTGCCAGCAGTCGTTATCAGCCCCAGCATTTT.